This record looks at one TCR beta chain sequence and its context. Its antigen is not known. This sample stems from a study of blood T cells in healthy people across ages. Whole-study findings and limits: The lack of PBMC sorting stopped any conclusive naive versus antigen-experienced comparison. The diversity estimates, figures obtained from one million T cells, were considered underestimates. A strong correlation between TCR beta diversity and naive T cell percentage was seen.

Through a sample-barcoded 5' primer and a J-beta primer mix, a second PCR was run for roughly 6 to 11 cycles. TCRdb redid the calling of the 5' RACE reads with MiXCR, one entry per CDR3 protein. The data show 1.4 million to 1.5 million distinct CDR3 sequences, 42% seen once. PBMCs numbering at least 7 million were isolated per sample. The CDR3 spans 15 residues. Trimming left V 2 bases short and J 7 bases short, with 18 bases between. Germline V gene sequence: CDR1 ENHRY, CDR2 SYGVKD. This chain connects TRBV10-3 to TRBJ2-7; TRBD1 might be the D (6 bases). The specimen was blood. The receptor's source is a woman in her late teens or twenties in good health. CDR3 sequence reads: CAISEGGPIRDEQYF. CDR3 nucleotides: TGTGCCATCAGTGAGGGGGGCCCCATCAGAGATGAGCAGTACTTC.